This T cell receptor beta chain was sequenced for a study of OX40 agonist ivuxolimab in advanced cancers. About the study: The study treated patients with ivuxolimab, an agonistic anti-OX40 (CD134) antibody. Of mixed ages from about 23 to 85 and averaging roughly 64 years, the group was roughly 85% male.

The timepoints at which blood was sampled were baseline, cycle 4 day 1, and cycle 7 day 1. Overall study results and limits: In the 0.1 to 3.0 mg/kg range, CD4+ and CD8+ blood T cells had expanded clonally by week 6.

The CDR3 runs to 15 residues. V was clipped by 4 bases and J by 1 base; unmatched bases: 6. In germline, CDR1 is SGHNT, CDR2 YYREEE (reference sequence). Clones were read by immunoSEQ multiplex PCR, and TCRdb kept only the in-frame ones, dropping some. The repertoire consists of fewer than 100,000 clones, with just over 90% occurring once and the leading ten covering around 0.33%. Remarks on this clone: Its cognate antigen is unknown.

Sample: CD4+ or CD8+ T cells sorted from blood, taken in a trial of the OX40 agonist ivuxolimab. The J gene is TRBJ2-7, the V gene TRBV5-4, with TRBD1 matching 9 bases. The sequence came from an adult with an advanced solid tumor such as melanoma, head and neck, liver or kidney cancer. The CDR3 DNA reads TGTGCCAGCAGCCGGGGGACAGGGTTTTCCTACGAGCAGTACTTC. Translation: CASSRGTGFSYEQYF.